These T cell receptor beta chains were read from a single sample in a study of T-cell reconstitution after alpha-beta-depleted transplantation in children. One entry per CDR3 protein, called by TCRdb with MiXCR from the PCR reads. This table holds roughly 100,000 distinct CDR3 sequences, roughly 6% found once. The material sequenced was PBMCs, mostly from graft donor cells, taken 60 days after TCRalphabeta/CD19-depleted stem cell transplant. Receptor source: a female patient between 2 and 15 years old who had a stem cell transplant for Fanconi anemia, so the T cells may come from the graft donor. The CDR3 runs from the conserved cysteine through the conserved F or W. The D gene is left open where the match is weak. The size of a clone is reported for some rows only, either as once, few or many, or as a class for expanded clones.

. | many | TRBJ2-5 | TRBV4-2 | CASSPRTEETQYF | TGTGCCAGCAGCCCCCGGACAGAAGAGACCCAGTACTTC
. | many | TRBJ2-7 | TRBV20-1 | CSASRLAASYEQYF | TGCAGTGCTTCCAGACTCGCGGCATCCTACGAGCAGTACTTC
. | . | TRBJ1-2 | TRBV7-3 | CASSLTGTAEGYTF | TGTGCCAGCAGCTTAACGGGAACAGCGGAAGGCTACACCTTC
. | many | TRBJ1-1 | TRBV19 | CASTQGRVNTEAFF | TGTGCCAGTACCCAGGGACGGGTGAACACTGAAGCTTTCTTT
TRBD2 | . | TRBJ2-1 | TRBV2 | CASSEKAGGQFLNEQFF | TGTGCCAGCAGTGAAAAGGCGGGAGGGCAATTTCTCAATGAGCAGTTCTTC
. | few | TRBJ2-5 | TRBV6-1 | CATLLSSQYF | TGTGCCACCCTGCTTTCGTCCCAGTACTTC
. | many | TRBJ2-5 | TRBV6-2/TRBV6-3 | CASSAYQETQYF | TGTGCCAGCAGTGCGTATCAAGAGACCCAGTACTTC
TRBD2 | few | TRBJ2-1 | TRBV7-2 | CASTPSGGGEQFF | TGTGCCAGCACCCCTAGCGGGGGGGGTGAGCAGTTCTTC
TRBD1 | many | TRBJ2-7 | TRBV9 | CASSGGQGVTKYF | TGTGCCAGCAGCGGGGGACAGGGGGTCACTAAGTACTTC
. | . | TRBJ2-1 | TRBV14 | CASSQDILGNNEQFF | TGTGCCAGCAGCCAAGATATTCTAGGTAACAATGAGCAGTTCTTC
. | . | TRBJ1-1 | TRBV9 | CASSVDPLTGGPNTEAFF | TGTGCCAGCAGCGTAGATCCCCTAACGGGAGGACCGAACACTGAAGCTTTCTTT
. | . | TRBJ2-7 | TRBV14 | CASSQVGSYEQYF | TGTGCCAGCAGCCAAGTAGGCTCCTACGAGCAGTACTTC
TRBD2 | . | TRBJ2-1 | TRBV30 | CAWKAGGRDEQFF | TGTGCCTGGAAAGCGGGAGGGCGTGATGAGCAGTTCTTC
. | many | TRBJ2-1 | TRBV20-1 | CSARGTFDNEQFF | TGCAGTGCTAGAGGGACTTTCGACAATGAGCAGTTCTTC
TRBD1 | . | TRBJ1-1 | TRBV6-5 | CASSYATGITEAFF | TGTGCCAGCAGTTACGCGACAGGGATCACTGAAGCTTTCTTT
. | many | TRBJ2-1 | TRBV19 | CASSIVQVGVNNEQFF | TGTGCCAGTAGTATAGTTCAAGTGGGCGTTAACAATGAGCAGTTCTTC